This T cell receptor (beta chain) was identified in a study of cytomegalovirus exposure and HLA in healthy donors. V lost 6 bases and J lost 1; bases outside the gene matches: 6. Per germline, CDR1 ENHRY and CDR2 SYGVKD. CDR3 length equals 16 residues. This clone was counted a few times. PCR used 60 Vbeta primers and 13 Jbeta primers. Sequencing was performed with immunoSEQ multiplex PCR; in TCRdb, only in-frame clones are kept and a portion is missing. The top ten clones hold 5.4% of a sample with approximately 120,000 clones, just under 70% of them seen once. This chain links TRBV10-3 with TRBJ2-2, with 9 bases identical to TRBD1. The sequence derives from a woman in her 70s in good health and CMV-seropositive. Sample: PBMCs. The CDR3 bases are TGTGCCATCAGCCTGGGACAGGGCCTGAACACCGGGGAGCTGTTTTTT. Amino acid sequence: CAISLGQGLNTGELFF.